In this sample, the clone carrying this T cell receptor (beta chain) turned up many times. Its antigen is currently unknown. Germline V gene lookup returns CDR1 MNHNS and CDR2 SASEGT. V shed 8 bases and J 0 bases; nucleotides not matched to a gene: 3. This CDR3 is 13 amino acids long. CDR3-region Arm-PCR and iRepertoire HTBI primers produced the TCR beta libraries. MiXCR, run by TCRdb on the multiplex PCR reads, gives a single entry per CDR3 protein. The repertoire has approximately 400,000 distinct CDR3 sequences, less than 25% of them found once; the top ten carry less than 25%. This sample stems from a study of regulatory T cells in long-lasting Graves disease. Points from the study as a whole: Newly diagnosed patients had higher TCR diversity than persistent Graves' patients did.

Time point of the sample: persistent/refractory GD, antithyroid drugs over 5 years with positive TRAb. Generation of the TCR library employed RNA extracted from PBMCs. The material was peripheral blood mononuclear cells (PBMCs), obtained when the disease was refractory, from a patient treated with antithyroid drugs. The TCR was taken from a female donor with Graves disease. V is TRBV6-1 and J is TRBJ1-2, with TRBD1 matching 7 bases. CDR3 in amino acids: CASVTGANYGYTF. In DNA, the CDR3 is TGTGCCAGCGTCACAGGGGCTAACTATGGCTACACCTTC.